This T cell receptor beta chain is drawn from a study of T-cell reconstitution after alpha-beta-depleted transplantation in children. Trimming removed 6 bases from V and 3 bases from J, with 20 bases in between. The CDR3 has 15 residues. CDR1 is DFQATT and CDR2 is SNEGSKA in the germline V gene (reference sequence). This clonotype was detected ten times or more. Construction of the TCRbeta library involved unique molecular identifiers. TCRdb reanalysed the PCR reads using MiXCR and keeps one entry per CDR3 protein. The sample has roughly 220,000 distinct CDR3 sequences, more than 7.5% seen once. The material sequenced was PBMCs from the stem cell graft donor, taken from the stem cell graft. The clonotype originates from a human donor who donated a stem cell graft to a child with SCID. The chain uses TRBV20-1 and TRBJ1-1, with D tentatively TRBD1 (6 bases). CDR3 in amino acids: CSAGGARGRDTEAFF. Here the CDR3 DNA reads TGCAGTGCCGGGGGGGCCAGGGGACGGGACACTGAAGCTTTCTTT.